The next 32 T cell receptor beta chains were all read from a single sample in a study of blood T cells in healthy people across ages. A second about 7 to 11 cycle PCR used barcoded and J-beta primers. TCRdb processed the 5' RACE reads anew with MiXCR; each CDR3 protein has one entry. The sample carries around 700,000 distinct CDR3 sequences, roughly 25% recorded once. This sample also appeared in a second study, on T cells of mothers and their children.

The sequenced material came from blood. Receptors originate from a boy younger than 18 in good health.

The V call is TRBV9, the J call TRBJ2-2, with D perhaps TRBD2 (6 bases). Germline V gives CDR1 SGDLS, CDR2 YYNGEE. V dropped 5 bases and J dropped 6 bases, with 8 bases sitting between them. The CDR3 has 12 amino acids. In DNA, the CDR3 is TGTGCCAGCAGGGAGGGAGCCGGGGAGCTGTTTTTT. Its protein is CASREGAGELFF.

This clonotype was seen only a few times. V and J are TRBV9 and TRBJ2-3, with D tentatively TRBD2 (6 bases). The germline gives CDR1 SGDLS, CDR2 YYNGEE. This CDR3 has 16 residues. Trimming shortened V by 1 base and J by 2 bases, and 14 bases separated the two germline ends. Written as DNA, the CDR3 is TGTGCCAGCAGCGTATTAGCGGACGGATACACAGATACGCAGTATTTT. Translating it yields CASSVLADGYTDTQYF. The full variable domain, its missing parts supplied by reference TRBV9 and TRBJ2-3, is DSGVTQTPKHLITATGQRVTLRCSPRSGDLSVYWYQQSLDQGLQFLIQYYNGEERAKGNILERFSAQQFPDLHSELNLSSLELGDSALYFCASSVLADGYTDTQYFGPGTRLTVL.

This chain connects TRBV21-1 to TRBJ2-5; the tabulated D call, TRBD1, remains unverified against the DNA. The J call may be mistaken, given a closer DNA end match to TRBJ2-1. TRBV21-1 constitutes a pseudogene. The CDR3 runs to 16 residues. The CDR3 is CASSKNRGKVEREQFF. CDR3 nucleotides: TGTGCCAGCAGCAAGAACAGGGGGAAGGTAGAGAGGGAGCAGTTCTTC.

This clonotype was detected a few times. The chain carries TRBV12-3 or TRBV12-4 and TRBJ1-1; D call uncertain. V lost 7 bases to trimming and J lost 0 bases, with 15 bases between them. The CDR3 consists of 15 residues. Here the CDR3 reads CASTIRMDLNTEAFF. The DNA of the CDR3 is TGTGCCAGCACCATACGGATGGACTTGAACACTGAAGCTTTCTTT.

The genes are TRBV5-4 and TRBJ2-3; the D is unclear. The CDR3 is made up of 14 amino acids. Trimming removed 3 bases from V and 1 base from J, with 9 bases in between. CDR1 is SGHNT, CDR2 YYREEE, per germline (reference sequence). In DNA, the CDR3 is TGTGCCAGCAGCTCCTGGACGGGCACAGATACGCAGTATTTT. Its translation: CASSSWTGTDTQYF.

This clonotype appeared a few times. CDR3 sequence reads: CSVDRLAGVYEQYF. CDR3 nucleotide sequence: TGCAGCGTTGATCGGCTAGCGGGAGTATACGAGCAGTACTTC. The chain recombines TRBV29-1 with TRBJ2-7; 10 bases are a match to TRBD2. Trimming cost V 3 bases and J 4 bases; bases outside gene matches: 6. In germline, CDR1 is SQVTM, CDR2 ANQGSEA. The CDR3 is 14 residues long.

CDR3 loop: CASSSLGGTQETQYF. As DNA, the CDR3 is TGTGCCAGCAGTTCCCTGGGTGGGACCCAAGAGACCCAGTACTTC. This rearrangement joins TRBV6-6 to TRBJ2-5, with D tentatively TRBD1 or TRBD2 (5 bases each). Trimming stripped 4 bases from V and 1 base from J, with 13 bases between. Germline CDR1 reads MNHNY; CDR2 reads SVGAGI (reference sequence). This CDR3 is built from 15 residues.

This rearrangement joins TRBV6-1 to TRBJ2-5; D is possibly TRBD2 (7 bases). The J call is in doubt because the DNA end fits TRBJ2-7 better. The CDR3 loop spans 15 amino acids. Germline CDR1 MNHNS, CDR2 SASEGT. The CDR3 is CASSPRGGVPGEQYF. The CDR3 DNA sequence: TGTGCCAGCAGTCCAAGGGGGGGGGTTCCCGGCGAGCAGTACTTC.

The gene calls are TRBV28 and TRBJ2-3, with TRBD1 as a possible D gene (6 bases). The V end lost 5 bases, the J end lost 2 bases, and 14 bases lay between the germline ends. The CDR3 has 15 amino acids. CDR1 MDHEN and CDR2 SYDVKM come from the germline V gene. CDR3 DNA sequence: TGTGCCAGCAGTCCTCCGACAGGCCCCACAGATACGCAGTATTTT. Amino acids: CASSPPTGPTDTQYF.

This clonotype was counted a few times. This chain connects TRBV2 to TRBJ2-1; maybe TRBD1 (5 bases). V was shortened by 4 bases and J by 4 bases, with 17 bases between the two germline ends. The CDR3 has 16 residues. Germline CDR1 reads SNHLY; CDR2 reads FYNNEI. In nucleotides, the CDR3 is TGTGCCAGCAGTGCCCTACAGGTGTCCCAGTACAATGAGCAGTTCTTC. Its translation is CASSALQVSQYNEQFF.

V and J are TRBV5-1 and TRBJ2-1, with TRBD2 identical over 12 bases. The V segment lost 4 bases and the J segment 0 bases; nucleotides outside the gene matches: 8. The CDR3 loop spans 18 amino acids. CDR1 SGHRS and CDR2 YFSETQ come from the germline V gene. As DNA, the CDR3 is TGCGCCAGCAGCCGAACTAGCGGGGGGCCGAGCTCCTACAATGAGCAGTTCTTC. Translation gives CASSRTSGGPSSYNEQFF.

The chain is built from TRBV5-1 and TRBJ2-3, with 12 bases aligning to TRBD2. Trimming at V came to 4 bases and at J to 0 bases, leaving 9 bases not matched to a gene. Per germline, CDR1 SGHRS and CDR2 YFSETQ. This CDR3 is built from 18 residues. The CDR3 here is CASSGSLAGGRSTDTQYF. CDR3 coding DNA: TGCGCCAGCAGCGGGAGCCTAGCGGGAGGGAGGAGCACAGATACGCAGTATTTT.

Comment on this clonotype: A junction end diverges from the germline sequence, so it may reflect a read error. This rearrangement joins TRBV29-1 to TRBJ1-1; D may be TRBD1 (6 bases). In germline, CDR1 is SQVTM, CDR2 ANQGSEA. The CDR3 is 12 amino acids. In DNA form, the CDR3 reads TGCGGCGTCGCCGGGACATATAGGTTGGCTTTCTTT. This translates into CGVAGTYRLAFF.

This sequence joins TRBV12-3 or TRBV12-4 and TRBJ2-5; 10 positions match TRBD1. Losses at the gene ends were 5 bases for V and 3 bases for J; bases not matched to a gene: 3. The CDR3 is 14 residues long. This CDR3 is CASSHGQGEETQYF. DNA for the CDR3: TGTGCCAGCAGTCACGGACAGGGGGAAGAGACCCAGTACTTC.

The chain uses TRBV4-1 and TRBJ2-5; 16 bases map to TRBD2. The tail of the sequence fits TRBJ2-1 better, so the J call may be wrong. Germline CDR1 reads MGHRA; CDR2 reads YSYEKL. This CDR3 has 16 residues. In DNA, the CDR3 is TGCGCCAGCAGCCACCCGGGACTAGCGGGAGGGCATGAGCAGTTCTTC. Protein product: CASSHPGLAGGHEQFF.

Regarding this clonotype: One end of the junction does not line up with germline, which may come from a read error. The rearrangement uses TRBV28 and TRBJ2-7; 8 bases line up with TRBD1. The germline gives CDR1 MDHEN, CDR2 SYDVKM. The CDR3 spans 18 residues. CDR3 residues: CASSPYPARQGKGYEQSF. The CDR3 nucleotides read TGTGCCAGCAGTCCGTACCCAGCCCGACAGGGGAAGGGGTACGAGCAGTCCTTC.

This clonotype was counted between two and nine times. The V gene is TRBV11-2, the J gene TRBJ2-1; D tentatively fits TRBD1 or TRBD2 (6 bases each). Near its end, the DNA agrees better with TRBJ2-5, so the J call may be wrong. The CDR3 loop spans 15 amino acids. The germline V gene encodes CDR1 SGHAT and CDR2 FQNNGV. Written as DNA, the CDR3 is TGTGCCAGCAGCTTAGGAGGGGGGACCGTGGAGACCCAGTACTTC. Its protein product is CASSLGGGTVETQYF.

V usage is TRBV7-6 and J usage is TRBJ2-1, with 9 bases identical to TRBD1. There are 13 residues in the CDR3. Looked up from germline, CDR1 is SGHVS and CDR2 is FNYEAQ. Unmatched junction bases numbered 3, after V lost 3 bases and J lost 9 bases. CDR3 DNA sequence: TGTGCCAGCAGCTTCACAGGGGGCGTTGAGCAGTTCTTC. This codes for CASSFTGGVEQFF.

This chain connects TRBV15 to TRBJ2-2; D perhaps matches TRBD2 (5 bases). Trimming shortened V by 2 bases and J by 0 bases, and 7 bases separated the two germline ends. The CDR3 is made up of 15 amino acids. Germline CDR1 is LNHNV and CDR2 is YYDKDF (reference sequence). CDR3 protein: CATSRTLANTGELFF. The CDR3 DNA is TGTGCCACCAGCAGAACACTAGCGAACACCGGGGAGCTGTTTTTT.

This clonotype was seen a few times. The gene calls are TRBV25-1 and TRBJ1-5; the D is unclear. Germline V lookup: CDR1 MGHDK, CDR2 SYGVNS. This CDR3 spans 13 amino acids. The V end lost 7 bases, the J end lost 2 bases, and 9 bases lay between the germline ends. CDR3 residues: CASTGGGNQPQHF. The CDR3 DNA is TGTGCCAGCACCGGAGGAGGCAATCAGCCCCAGCATTTT.

This clonotype was seen more than once but under ten times. The junction differs from germline at one of its ends, possibly a read error. CDR3 amino acids: CASSKNPGQGDNYGHTF. The CDR3 nucleotides read TGTGCCAGCAGCAAAAATCCGGGACAGGGTGATAACTATGGCCACACCTTC. The chain is built from TRBV5-4 and TRBJ1-2; 9 bases are a match to TRBD1. CDR3 length: 17 amino acids. The germline V gene has CDR1 SGHNT and CDR2 YYREEE (reference sequence). Complete variable domain (other parts from reference TRBV5-4 and TRBJ1-2): ETGVTQSPTHLIKTRGQQVTLRCSSQSGHNTVSWYQQALGQGPQFIFQYYREEENGRGNFPPRFSGLQFPNYSSELNVNALELDDSALYLCASSKNPGQGDNYGHTFGSGTRLTVV.

The sample holds a few counts of this clonotype. The chain carries TRBV3-1 and TRBJ1-1, with D possibly being TRBD1 (5 bases). V was cut by 4 bases and J by 1 base, with 10 bases left in between. The CDR3 runs 14 residues. Germline loops: CDR1 LGHDT, CDR2 YNNKEL (reference sequence). CDR3 residues: CASSLLTGNTEAFF. As DNA, the CDR3 is TGTGCCAGCAGCCTACTTACAGGGAACACTGAAGCTTTCTTT.

V is TRBV15 and J is TRBJ2-5; D gene uncertain. Germline CDR1 reads LNHNV; CDR2 reads YYDKDF (reference sequence). V was pared by 1 base and J by 1 base, with 7 bases between. The CDR3 spans 14 residues. CDR3 nucleotide sequence: TGTGCCACCAGCAGAGTAAAGGGCCAAGAGACCCAGTACTTC. Protein: CATSRVKGQETQYF.

This clonotype occurred a few times. This chain uses TRBV20-1 with TRBJ1-5; perhaps TRBD1 as D (6 bases). CDR1 and CDR2 from the germline V gene are DFQATT and SNEGSKA (reference sequence). The CDR3 is made up of 13 amino acids. V gave up 6 bases and J gave up 4 bases, with 13 bases separating them. In DNA form, the CDR3 reads TGCAGTGCCGCGAGGGGGTGGAATCAGCCCCAGCATTTT. It specifies CSAARGWNQPQHF.

Worth noting for this clonotype: A read error may account for a junction end that differs from germline. The chain joins TRBV7-9 to TRBJ1-3; D may be TRBD1 (5 bases). The CDR3 has 16 amino acids. Germline assignment: CDR1 SEHNR and CDR2 FQNEAQ (reference sequence). The CDR3 coding sequence is TGTGCCGGCAGCGCGGGACGGATGAGCTCTGGAAGCACCATATATTTT. Its translation: CAGSAGRMSSGSTIYF. Together with reference TRBV7-9 and TRBJ1-3, the CDR3 gives the full variable domain: DTGVSQNPRHKITKRGQNVTFRCDPISEHNRLYWYRQTLGQGPEFLTYFQNEAQLEKSRLLSDRFSAERPKGSFSTLEIQRTEQGDSAMYLCAGSAGRMSSGSTIYFGEGSWLTVV.

V gene TRBV7-9 combines with J gene TRBJ2-5; D uncertain. The J call may be incorrect, as the DNA end agrees better with TRBJ2-7. The CDR3 is 14 residues long. In germline, CDR1 is SEHNR, CDR2 FQNEAQ (reference sequence). CDR3 protein: CASSLATSAYEQYF. CDR3 DNA sequence: TGTGCCAGCAGCTTAGCTACCAGTGCCTACGAGCAGTACTTC.

This clonotype was picked up a small number of times. The V call is TRBV7-2, the J call TRBJ1-1, with 8 bases lining up with TRBD1. Germline V gene data show CDR1 as SGHTA and CDR2 as FQGNSA. The CDR3 extends over 15 amino acids. V dropped 6 bases and J dropped 7; count of bases not matched to a gene: 13. CDR3 bases: TGTGCCAGCAGTCAAATCCCGGGACAGGCATTTGAAGCTTTCTTT. It is translated as CASSQIPGQAFEAFF.

The chain is built from TRBV5-6 and TRBJ2-5; possibly TRBD2 for D (6 bases). V was shortened by 0 bases and J by 5 bases, with 17 bases between the two germline ends. There are 16 residues in the CDR3. Germline V gene data show CDR1 as SGHDT and CDR2 as YYEEEE. The CDR3 loop reads CASSLVRGGGSETQYF. CDR3 nucleotides: TGTGCCAGCAGCTTGGTGAGGGGTGGGGGGTCTGAGACCCAGTACTTC. The whole variable domain, filled in from reference TRBV5-6 and TRBJ2-5, reads DAGVTQSPTHLIKTRGQQVTLRCSPKSGHDTVSWYQQALGQGPQFIFQYYEEEERQRGNFPDRFSGHQFPNYSSELNVNALLLGDSALYLCASSLVRGGGSETQYFGPGTRLLVL.

The chain joins TRBV29-1 to TRBJ2-1; 11 nucleotides agree with TRBD2. The CDR3 loop spans 13 amino acids. The V and J ends lost 3 bases and 8 bases, in that order; junction bases with no gene match: 3. Germline CDR1 and CDR2: SQVTM and ANQGSEA. The CDR3 loop is CSVDTSGRYEQFF. The CDR3 bases are TGCAGCGTTGATACTAGCGGGAGATATGAGCAGTTCTTC.

V usage is TRBV3-1 and J usage is TRBJ1-1; D is perhaps TRBD1 (5 bases). This CDR3 has 13 amino acids. Trimming cost V 1 base and J 12 bases, with 15 bases left between them. Looked up from germline, CDR1 is LGHDT and CDR2 is YNNKEL (reference sequence). CDR3 sequence (DNA): TGTGCCAGCAGCCAAGTCATCGCAGGGAGGACTTTCTTT. Amino acids: CASSQVIAGRTFF.

The chain couples TRBV15 to TRBJ2-1; TRBD1 matches 11 bases. The CDR3 spans 13 residues. From germline, CDR1 is LNHNV and CDR2 YYDKDF (reference sequence). V gave up 8 bases and J gave up 8 bases; unmatched junction bases: 5. The CDR3 here is CATGTGGIYEQFF. In nucleotides, the CDR3 is TGTGCCACCGGGACAGGGGGTATATATGAGCAGTTCTTC.

This clonotype was recorded a few times. The DNA of the CDR3 is TGTGCCAGCAGCGTAGACAGAAACAATGAGCAGTTCTTC. It specifies CASSVDRNNEQFF. The V call is TRBV9, the J call TRBJ2-1, with unresolved D. With 0 bases removed from V and 5 bases from J, the gap between germline ends came to 6 bases. Germline lookup yields CDR1 SGDLS and CDR2 YYNGEE. This CDR3 is built from 13 residues.